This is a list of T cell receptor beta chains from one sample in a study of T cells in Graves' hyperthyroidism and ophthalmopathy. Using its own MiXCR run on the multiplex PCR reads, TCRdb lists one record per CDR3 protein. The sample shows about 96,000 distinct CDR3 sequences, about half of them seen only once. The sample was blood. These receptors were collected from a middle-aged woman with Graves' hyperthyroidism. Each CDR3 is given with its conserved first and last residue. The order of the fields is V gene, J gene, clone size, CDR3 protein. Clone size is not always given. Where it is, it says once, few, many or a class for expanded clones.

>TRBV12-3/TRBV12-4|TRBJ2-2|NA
CASSLFGGWGGYTGELFF
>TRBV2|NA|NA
CASRRDRGETQYF
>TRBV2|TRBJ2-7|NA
CASSELAGEQYF
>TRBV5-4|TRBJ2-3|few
CASSWDRDTQYF
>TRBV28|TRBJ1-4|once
CASSGTDRFNEKLFF
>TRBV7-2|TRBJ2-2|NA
CASSFSLAGRTAGELFF
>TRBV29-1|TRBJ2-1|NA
CSAGGDNEQFF
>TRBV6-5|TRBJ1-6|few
CASSSPRRTGGNSPLHF
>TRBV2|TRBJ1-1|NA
CASSSEGEVTEAFF
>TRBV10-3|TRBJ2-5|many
CAISERQVQETQYF
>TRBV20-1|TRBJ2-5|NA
CSARVSNLGNGETQYF
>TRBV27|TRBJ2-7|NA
CASSVTGVEQYF
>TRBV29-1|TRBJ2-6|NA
CSGGAVSGTNVQTF
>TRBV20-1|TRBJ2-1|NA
CSANFGTSGRGTYNEQFF
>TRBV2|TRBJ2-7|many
CASSSTSRGSYEQYF
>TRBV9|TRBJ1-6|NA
CASSVGGGGDAYNSPLHF
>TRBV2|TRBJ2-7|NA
CASREGQAPEQYF
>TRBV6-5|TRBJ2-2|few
CASRLLGSTGELFF
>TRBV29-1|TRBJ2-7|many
CSVDEGWHEQYF
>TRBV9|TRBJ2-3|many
CASSPAAGGPTDTQYF
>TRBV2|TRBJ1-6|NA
CASSEWGQGTPLHF
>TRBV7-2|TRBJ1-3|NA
CASSQLTGTPSGNTIYF
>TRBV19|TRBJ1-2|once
CASSMDVNYGYTF
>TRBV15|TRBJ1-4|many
CATSRAGRAGEKLFF
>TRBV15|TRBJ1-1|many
CATSRALPNTEAFF
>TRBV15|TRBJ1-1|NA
CATSRDFFSAEAFF
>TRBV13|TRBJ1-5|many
CASSFNRDQPQHF
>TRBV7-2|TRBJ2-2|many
CASSLRDFRGAGELFF
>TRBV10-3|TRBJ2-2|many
CAIKGAGGNTGELFF
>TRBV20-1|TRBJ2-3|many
CSARDTSGIGDTQYF
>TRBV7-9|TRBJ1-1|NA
CAWRDRVMKTEALF
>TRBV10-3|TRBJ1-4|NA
CAIRSQGGKLFF
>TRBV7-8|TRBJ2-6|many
CASSLGSVAGGSGANVLTF
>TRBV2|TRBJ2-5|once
CASSELAGGEETQYF
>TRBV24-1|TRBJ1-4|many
CATSRTGVEKLFF
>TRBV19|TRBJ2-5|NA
CASSGSTGTAETQYF
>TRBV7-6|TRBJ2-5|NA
CASSREGRETQYF
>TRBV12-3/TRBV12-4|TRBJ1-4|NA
CASSSGTLGEKLFF
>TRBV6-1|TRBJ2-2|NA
CASRQDWSTVGELFF
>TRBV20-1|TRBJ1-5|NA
CSARKGPNQPQHF
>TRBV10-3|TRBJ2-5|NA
CAIQTGGKTQYF
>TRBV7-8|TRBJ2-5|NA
CASSSAGTASGTQYF
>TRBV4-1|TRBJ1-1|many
CASSQEYGETEAFF
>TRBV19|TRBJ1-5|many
CASSISGTSNQPQHF
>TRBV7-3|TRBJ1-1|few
CASSSPRRGSPGAFF
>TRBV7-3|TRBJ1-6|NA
CASSLVQGRYNSPLHF
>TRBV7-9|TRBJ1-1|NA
CASSLGDRTEAFF
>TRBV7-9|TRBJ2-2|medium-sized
CASSLQGELTGELFF
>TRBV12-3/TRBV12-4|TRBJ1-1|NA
CASSSKNTEALF
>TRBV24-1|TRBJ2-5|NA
CATSDPRTVQETQYF
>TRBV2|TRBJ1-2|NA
CASSGQLGTGGNYGYTF
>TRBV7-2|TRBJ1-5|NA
CASSFRRTGLGNSNQPQHF
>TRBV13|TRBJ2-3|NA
CASSLVPSATDTQYF
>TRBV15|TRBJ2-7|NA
CASSPGTSGATPYEQYF